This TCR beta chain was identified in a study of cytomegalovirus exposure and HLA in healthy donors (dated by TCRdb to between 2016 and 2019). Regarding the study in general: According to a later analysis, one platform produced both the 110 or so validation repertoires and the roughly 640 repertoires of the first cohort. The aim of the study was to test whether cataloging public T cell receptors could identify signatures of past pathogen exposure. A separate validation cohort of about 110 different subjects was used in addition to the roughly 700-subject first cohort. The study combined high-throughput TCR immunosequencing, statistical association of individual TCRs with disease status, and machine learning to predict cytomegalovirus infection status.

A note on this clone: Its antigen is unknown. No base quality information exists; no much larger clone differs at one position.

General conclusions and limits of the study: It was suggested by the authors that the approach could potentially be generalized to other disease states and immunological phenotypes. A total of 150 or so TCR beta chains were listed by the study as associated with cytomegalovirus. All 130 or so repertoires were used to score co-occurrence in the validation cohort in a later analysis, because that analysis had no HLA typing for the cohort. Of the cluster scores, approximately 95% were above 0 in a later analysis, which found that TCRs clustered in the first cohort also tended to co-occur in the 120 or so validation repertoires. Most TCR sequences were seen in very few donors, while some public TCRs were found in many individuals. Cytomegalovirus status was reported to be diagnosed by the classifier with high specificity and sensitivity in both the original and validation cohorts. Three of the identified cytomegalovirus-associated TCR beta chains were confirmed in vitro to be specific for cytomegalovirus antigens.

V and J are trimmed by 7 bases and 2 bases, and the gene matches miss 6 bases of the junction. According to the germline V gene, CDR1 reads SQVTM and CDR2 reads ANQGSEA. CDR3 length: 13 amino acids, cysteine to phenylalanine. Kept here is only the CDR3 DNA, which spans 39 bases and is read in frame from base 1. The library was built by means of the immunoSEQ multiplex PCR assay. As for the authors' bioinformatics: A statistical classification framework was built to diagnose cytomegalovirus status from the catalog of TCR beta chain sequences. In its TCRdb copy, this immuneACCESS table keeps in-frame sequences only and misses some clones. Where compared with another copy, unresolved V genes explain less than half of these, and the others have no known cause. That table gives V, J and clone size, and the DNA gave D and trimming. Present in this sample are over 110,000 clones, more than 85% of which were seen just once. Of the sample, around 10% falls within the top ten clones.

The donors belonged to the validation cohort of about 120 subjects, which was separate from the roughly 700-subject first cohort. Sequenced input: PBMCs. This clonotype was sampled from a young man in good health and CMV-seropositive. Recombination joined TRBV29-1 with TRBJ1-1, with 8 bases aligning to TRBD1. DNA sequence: TGCAGCGGAACAGGGGGGCACAACACTGAAGCTTTCTTT. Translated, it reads CSGTGGHNTEAFF.